This TCR beta chain was recovered during a study of blood T cell repertoires in COVID-19 (dated by TCRdb to 2019 to 2021). Study-level background: The collaborator samples originated in the United States, Italy and Spain and spanned the acute and convalescent phases of COVID-19. Deeply sampled blood TCRbeta repertoires from subjects exposed to, actively infected with, or recovered from COVID-19 were included in the dataset. Nearly every sample came with metadata listing a de-identified subject ID, COVID-19 status, age in years and sex. Where available, HLA class I and class II types were obtained from metadata supplied by the sample provider rather than from assay-based typing. Samples were obtained from the ongoing ImmuneRACE study (first 160 participants) and from 1,200 or so subjects provided by 6 global collaborators. The material from the prospective study consisted of cDNA or gDNA derived from T cells, B-cell-depleted T cells, or PBMCs. The repertoires were released in a freely available public database intended as a resource for research on the immune response to SARS-CoV-2.

Whole blood was collected in K2EDTA tubes by collaborating institutions according to the institutions' own protocols. For TCRbeta analysis, collaborators shipped samples as frozen whole blood, isolated PBMCs, or DNA extracted from either of those sample types. Via the germline V gene, CDR1 is ENHRY and CDR2 SYGVKD. Trimming leaves V shorter by 5 bases and J shorter by 3 bases, with the junction holding 6 bases beyond the gene matches. CDR3 length: 16 amino acids, cysteine to phenylalanine. Only CDR3 DNA is held: 48 bases, read in frame from base 1. TCRbeta CDR3 regions were amplified from genomic DNA by means of the immunoSEQ Assay, a bias-controlled multiplex PCR. On the authors' methods: Nucleated cell counts per sample were estimated from amplification of reference gene primers within the assay. To quantify the absolute abundance of each unique TCRbeta CDR3 rearrangement, sequence reads were collapsed and filtered. For each sample, productive Simpson clonality was calculated by taking the square root of Simpson's diversity index across productive rearrangements. As stored in TCRdb, this immuneACCESS dataset retains in-frame rearrangements with V and J assigned. A fraction of the clones does not appear; measured against another copy, unresolved V genes explain less than half of the discrepancy, and the remainder lacks a known reason. The D gene and trimming were derived from the DNA, and the V and J assignments and clone size from that table. For this sample the table gives about 230,000 clones, of which 83% were detected only once. The ten top clones hold 7.4% of the sample.

Turning to this clone: There is no known antigen for this receptor. No qualities accompany the bases; no much larger clone lies one base away.

Results the study describes overall, beyond this receptor: The amount of clinical and demographic metadata varied by source and participant and was provided uncurated.

In this chain, TRBV10-3 is recombined with TRBJ2-2; 10 bases in the middle match TRBD2. The source material was peripheral blood. The TCR sequence derives from a woman aged 45 to 65 with acute or convalescent COVID-19. The base sequence is TGTGCCATCAGTTACCTAGCGGGAGAGTACACCGGGGAGCTGTTTTTT. Its translation reads: CAISYLAGEYTGELFF.